A selection of T cell receptor beta chains follows, all from one sample in a study of vaccination effects on CD4 cells after COVID-19. Assay: immunoSEQ multiplex PCR; the TCRdb copy retains only in-frame clones and omits some. Among around 27,000 clones listed, 60% to 80% were seen once. These receptors' antigens are unknown. This specimen was CD4+ T cells from PBMCs cultured without peptide, taken before COVID-19 vaccination. These receptor sequences come from a human donor who received a COVID-19 vaccine. CDR3s include the opening cysteine and the closing phenylalanine or tryptophan. Each record gives: CDR3 protein, V gene, J gene.

cdr3_aa: CASRFRLGDYEQYF; v_call: TRBV2; j_call: TRBJ2-7
cdr3_aa: CASSPGASQYTEAFF; v_call: TRBV18; j_call: TRBJ1-1
cdr3_aa: CASRDTGKNSPLHF; v_call: TRBV3-1/TRBV3-2; j_call: TRBJ1-6
cdr3_aa: CASSFGTSGDQETQYF; v_call: TRBV7-9; j_call: TRBJ2-5
cdr3_aa: CARRHGEGENYGYTF; v_call: TRBV27; j_call: TRBJ1-2
cdr3_aa: CASSLALSGITEAFF; v_call: TRBV7-9; j_call: TRBJ1-1
cdr3_aa: CASSRTNQGYNSPLHF; v_call: TRBV27; j_call: TRBJ1-6
cdr3_aa: CAISESVAKNTEAFF; v_call: TRBV10-3; j_call: TRBJ1-1
cdr3_aa: CASSLTRTGEQYF; v_call: TRBV11-2; j_call: TRBJ2-7
cdr3_aa: CASSLEGTRIQYF; v_call: TRBV12-3/TRBV12-4; j_call: TRBJ2-3
cdr3_aa: CASSWEWTVEYGYTF; v_call: TRBV6-5; j_call: TRBJ1-2
cdr3_aa: CASSPRTASNSPLHF; v_call: TRBV18; j_call: TRBJ1-6
cdr3_aa: CASSQGGNQPQHF; v_call: TRBV28; j_call: TRBJ1-5
cdr3_aa: CASSLVGSRETQYF; v_call: TRBV5-1; j_call: TRBJ2-5
cdr3_aa: CASSHLGREYEQYF; v_call: TRBV6-5; j_call: TRBJ2-7
cdr3_aa: CASSGGSSGELFF; v_call: TRBV11-2; j_call: TRBJ2-2
cdr3_aa: CASSRQGASNQPQHF; v_call: TRBV18; j_call: TRBJ1-5
cdr3_aa: CASSPLSGTDTQYF; v_call: TRBV18; j_call: TRBJ2-3
cdr3_aa: CAWSPRAARNYGYTF; v_call: TRBV30; j_call: TRBJ1-2
cdr3_aa: CATSDRLAGSYEQYF; v_call: TRBV15; j_call: TRBJ2-7
cdr3_aa: CASSLGGVKETQYF; v_call: TRBV7-9; j_call: TRBJ2-5
cdr3_aa: CASSAGGRYGYTF; v_call: TRBV11-2; j_call: TRBJ1-2
cdr3_aa: CASSYGLAGSLAGELFF; v_call: TRBV3-1/TRBV3-2; j_call: TRBJ2-2
cdr3_aa: CASSVTGGGTEAFF; v_call: TRBV19; j_call: TRBJ1-1
cdr3_aa: CASSLVASGGAQETQYF; v_call: TRBV5-6; j_call: TRBJ2-5
cdr3_aa: CATWDRVNYGYTF; v_call: TRBV27; j_call: TRBJ1-2
cdr3_aa: CASSLGPDTQYF; v_call: TRBV3-1/TRBV3-2; j_call: TRBJ2-3
cdr3_aa: CASSPLDYGYTF; v_call: TRBV18; j_call: TRBJ1-2
cdr3_aa: CASSPMTSGGHDEQFF; v_call: TRBV5-1; j_call: TRBJ2-1
cdr3_aa: CASSIGGPSPYGYTF; v_call: TRBV19; j_call: TRBJ1-2
cdr3_aa: CASSIAQGTGYYGYTF; v_call: TRBV19; j_call: TRBJ1-2
cdr3_aa: CASSLAAGELFF; v_call: TRBV27; j_call: TRBJ2-2
cdr3_aa: CASSKTEYSNQPQHF; v_call: TRBV10-1; j_call: TRBJ1-5
cdr3_aa: CASRDLPSYEQYF; v_call: TRBV5-1; j_call: TRBJ2-7
cdr3_aa: CASNGRRGGYTF; v_call: TRBV7-9; j_call: TRBJ1-2
cdr3_aa: CAWSAKGLFNQPQHF; v_call: TRBV30; j_call: TRBJ1-5
cdr3_aa: CASLGRVGNNEQFF; v_call: TRBV13; j_call: TRBJ2-1
cdr3_aa: CASSKLALAGGGSNEQFF; v_call: TRBV4-1; j_call: TRBJ2-1
cdr3_aa: CAWSLGGPYNEQFF; v_call: TRBV30; j_call: TRBJ2-1
cdr3_aa: CATTRALQDTQYF; v_call: TRBV2; j_call: TRBJ2-3
cdr3_aa: CASIERDGADTQYF; v_call: TRBV2; j_call: TRBJ2-3
cdr3_aa: CASRATGELFF; v_call: TRBV19; j_call: TRBJ2-2
cdr3_aa: CASSLERLQSNGYTF; v_call: TRBV5-1; j_call: TRBJ1-2
cdr3_aa: CASSSPQWDSPLHF; v_call: TRBV11-2; j_call: TRBJ1-6
cdr3_aa: CASSESGPSLGYTF; v_call: TRBV6-1; j_call: TRBJ1-2
cdr3_aa: CATSSGGGPYNEQFF; v_call: TRBV24-1; j_call: TRBJ2-1
cdr3_aa: CASSLPGANEQYF; v_call: TRBV5-5; j_call: TRBJ2-7
cdr3_aa: CASSLRRANPGYGYTF; v_call: TRBV11-2; j_call: TRBJ1-2
cdr3_aa: CASSLKAGGLETQYF; v_call: TRBV5-4; j_call: TRBJ2-5
cdr3_aa: CASSPSRAGQYYNEQFF; v_call: TRBV4-1; j_call: TRBJ2-1